The rows below give T cell receptor beta chains drawn from one sample of a study of early T cells in non-severe SARS-CoV-2 infection. TCRdb recomputed calls from the 5' RACE reads with MiXCR, one row per CDR3 protein. Of some 96,000 distinct CDR3 sequences in the sample, about 12% are singletons; the top ten hold around 2.4%. Source material: whole blood. The receptors were sampled from an adult who was a healthcare worker with PCR-confirmed SARS-CoV-2 infection or an uninfected control (not recorded which). The conserved cysteine and the conserved F or W are not part of the CDR3 here.

CDR3 length: 12
V gene: TRBV12-3/TRBV12-4
J gene: TRBJ1-1
CDR3 protein: ASSLGGGDTEAF

CDR3 length: 9
V gene: TRBV7-9
J gene: TRBJ1-4
CDR3 protein: AGSTNEKLF

CDR3 length: 14
V gene: TRBV24-1
J gene: TRBJ1-5
CDR3 protein: ATSDNRGPSNQPQH

CDR3 length: 14
V gene: TRBV5-1
J gene: TRBJ2-7
CDR3 protein: ASSYTVSGAPYEQY

CDR3 length: 12
V gene: TRBV28
J gene: TRBJ1-2
CDR3 protein: ASRPGGWAYGYT

CDR3 length: 11
V gene: TRBV12-3/TRBV12-4
J gene: TRBJ1-4
CDR3 protein: ASSELQGYILF

CDR3 length: 13
V gene: TRBV4-3
J gene: TRBJ1-5
CDR3 protein: ASSQDLTSNQPQH

CDR3 length: 13
V gene: TRBV11-2
J gene: TRBJ2-1
CDR3 protein: ASSLGAGGLNEQF

CDR3 length: 11
V gene: TRBV7-9
J gene: TRBJ1-4
CDR3 protein: ASSSVGLEKLF

CDR3 length: 15
V gene: TRBV9
J gene: TRBJ1-6
CDR3 protein: ASSVEGRSSYNSPLH

CDR3 length: 11
V gene: TRBV29-1
J gene: TRBJ2-7
CDR3 protein: SAKQGARNEQY

CDR3 length: 11
V gene: TRBV20-1
J gene: TRBJ2-1
CDR3 protein: SAPRTGLNEQF

CDR3 length: 14
V gene: TRBV7-9
J gene: TRBJ2-1
CDR3 protein: ASSRLQLEIYNEQF

CDR3 length: 10
V gene: TRBV3-1
J gene: TRBJ2-7
CDR3 protein: ASTLGENEQY

CDR3 length: 12
V gene: TRBV13
J gene: TRBJ2-7
CDR3 protein: ASSSTYRGPEQY

CDR3 length: 12
V gene: TRBV7-2
J gene: TRBJ1-2
CDR3 protein: ASSLAASHYGYT

CDR3 length: 12
V gene: TRBV5-1
J gene: TRBJ2-7
CDR3 protein: ASSLQGAWDEQY

CDR3 length: 10
V gene: TRBV7-9
J gene: TRBJ1-1
CDR3 protein: ASSLGQLEAF

CDR3 length: 15
V gene: TRBV12-5
J gene: TRBJ1-4
CDR3 protein: ASGLEGQGVTNEKLF

CDR3 length: 10
V gene: TRBV3-1
J gene: TRBJ2-1
CDR3 protein: ASSQGKEEQF

CDR3 length: 10
V gene: TRBV20-1
J gene: TRBJ2-3
CDR3 protein: SARLSPDTQY

CDR3 length: 12
V gene: TRBV28
J gene: TRBJ2-3
CDR3 protein: ASSFLAGTDTQY

CDR3 length: 12
V gene: TRBV5-1
J gene: TRBJ2-1
CDR3 protein: ASSFSSSYNEQF

CDR3 length: 12
V gene: TRBV28
J gene: TRBJ1-5
CDR3 protein: ASTGGRGKGPQH

CDR3 length: 12
V gene: TRBV5-1
J gene: TRBJ1-4
CDR3 protein: ASSLEQGGEKLF

CDR3 length: 13
V gene: TRBV6-6
J gene: TRBJ1-2
CDR3 protein: ASSTYGEDGYGYT

CDR3 length: 13
V gene: TRBV29-1
J gene: TRBJ2-3
CDR3 protein: SGKGPGQLTDTQY

CDR3 length: 13
V gene: TRBV5-6
J gene: TRBJ2-1
CDR3 protein: ASSLEGQGFDEQF

CDR3 length: 14
V gene: TRBV5-1
J gene: TRBJ2-1
CDR3 protein: ASIPTGERWNNEQF

CDR3 length: 13
V gene: TRBV6-1
J gene: TRBJ1-5
CDR3 protein: ASSDLRGSNQPQH

CDR3 length: 13
V gene: TRBV10-1
J gene: TRBJ2-7
CDR3 protein: ASSESGVGGAEQY

CDR3 length: 14
V gene: TRBV18
J gene: TRBJ2-5
CDR3 protein: ASSPLRGEYQETQY

CDR3 length: 9
V gene: TRBV20-1
J gene: TRBJ2-7
CDR3 protein: SALEDYEQY

CDR3 length: 12
V gene: TRBV5-1
J gene: TRBJ2-1
CDR3 protein: ASSFGTGKGEQF

CDR3 length: 11
V gene: TRBV2
J gene: TRBJ2-2
CDR3 protein: ASGPLRNGELF

CDR3 length: 11
V gene: TRBV4-3
J gene: TRBJ1-6
CDR3 protein: ASSQEGNSPLH

CDR3 length: 9
V gene: TRBV7-2
J gene: TRBJ2-7
CDR3 protein: ASSLHYEQY

CDR3 length: 15
V gene: TRBV4-2
J gene: TRBJ1-4
CDR3 protein: ASSQDPSGVSNEKLF

CDR3 length: 14
V gene: TRBV3-1
J gene: TRBJ1-6
CDR3 protein: ASSQRSGQGSSPLH